This TCR beta chain derives from a study of neurological immune-mediated disorders. Trimming removed 4 bases from V and 1 base from J, with 20 bases in between. The CDR3 extends over 17 amino acids. Germline CDR1 and CDR2: DFQATT and SNEGSKA (reference sequence). This clonotype was counted many times. TCRdb recomputed calls from the 5' RACE reads with MiXCR, one row per CDR3 protein. The sample consists of 25,000 to 30,000 distinct CDR3 sequences, 2.5% to 4% of them appearing once. J is TRBJ1-5 and V is TRBV20-1; no reliable D call. Sequencing input: PBMCs. The sequence was obtained from a woman between 25 and 40 years old with multiple sclerosis. The CDR3 nucleotides read TGCAGTGCTATGACTCCCCTCGGGAGGGAGAGCAATCAGCCCCAGCATTTT. This gives the protein CSAMTPLGRESNQPQHF.